A single sample gave rise to the 18 T cell receptor beta chains below, sequenced in a study of PD-L1 blockade in urothelial cancer. Sequencing used immunoSEQ multiplex PCR; TCRdb keeps in-frame clones, though not all of them. The table records 31,000 or so clones, about nine tenths of them present only once. As to time point: peripheral blood 6 weeks after treatment start. The material sequenced was PBMCs, taken around atezolizumab (anti-PD-L1) treatment. The source is a man older than 75 with urothelial cancer.

The rearrangement links TRBV21-1 to TRBJ2-5; TRBD1, as called in the table, went unchecked against the DNA. TRBV21-1 is noted as a pseudogene. There are 13 residues in the CDR3. This CDR3 is CASTTGTKETQYF. CDR3 coding DNA: TGTGCCAGCACCACCGGGACAAAAGAGACCCAGTACTTC.

V and J are TRBV7-2 and TRBJ2-5; D perhaps matches TRBD2 (5 bases). The V end lost 1 base, the J end lost 5 bases, and 11 bases lay between the germline ends. The germline V gene has CDR1 SGHTA and CDR2 FQGNSA. The CDR3 consists of 14 residues. CDR3 nucleotide sequence: TGTGCCAGCAGCTTAGGGTCGCGGAGGGAGACCCAGTACTTC. Its translation: CASSLGSRRETQYF.

V usage is TRBV2 and J usage is TRBJ2-1; D is unresolved. The CDR3 is 15 amino acids. V shed 3 bases and J shed 0 bases, with 9 bases lying between them. CDR1 SNHLY and CDR2 FYNNEI come from the germline V gene. In nucleotides, the CDR3 is TGTGCCAGCAGTGAGACTGCTAGCTCCTACAATGAGCAGTTCTTC. This translates into CASSETASSYNEQFF.

The chain is built from TRBV5-5 and TRBJ2-7; the match to TRBD1 covers 9 bases. The CDR3 extends over 15 amino acids. V lost 4 bases to trimming and J lost 6 bases; unmatched junction nucleotides: 11. In germline, CDR1 is SGHKS, CDR2 YYEKEE (reference sequence). The CDR3 loop reads CASSPNAGTGFEQYF. The DNA of the CDR3 is TGTGCCAGCAGCCCGAACGCCGGGACAGGGTTCGAGCAGTACTTC.

The genes are TRBV9 and TRBJ2-2; D is unresolved. Looked up from germline, CDR1 is SGDLS and CDR2 is YYNGEE. The CDR3 sequence is 16 residues long. V gave up 4 bases and J gave up 1 base, with 14 bases separating them. DNA for the CDR3: TGTGCCAGCAGCCCTCTTCCGCGGAGGAACACCGGGGAGCTGTTTTTT. The encoded protein is CASSPLPRRNTGELFF. The full variable domain, rest sourced from reference TRBV9 and TRBJ2-2, is DSGVTQTPKHLITATGQRVTLRCSPRSGDLSVYWYQQSLDQGLQFLIQYYNGEERAKGNILERFSAQQFPDLHSELNLSSLELGDSALYFCASSPLPRRNTGELFFGEGSRLTVL.

This chain joins TRBV2 and TRBJ2-7; TRBD1 matches 7 bases. CDR1 SNHLY and CDR2 FYNNEI come from the germline V gene. Unmatched junction bases numbered 7, after V lost 8 bases and J lost 6 bases. This CDR3 region has 12 residues. CDR3 nucleotide sequence: TGTGCCAGCCGTATGACAGGGAGCGAGCAGTACTTC. It yields the protein CASRMTGSEQYF.

The chain couples TRBV6-1 to TRBJ1-2; weak D call: TRBD1 (5 bases). There are 15 residues in the CDR3. The germline CDR1 and CDR2 sequences are MNHNS and SASEGT. V shed 7 bases and J shed 1 base, with 16 bases lying between them. In DNA form, the CDR3 reads TGTGCCAGCATACGGACACATTCGGTTAACTATGGCTACACCTTC. As protein: CASIRTHSVNYGYTF.

The chain links TRBV19 to TRBJ1-3; 11 bases are shared with TRBD1. This CDR3 has 16 residues. CDR1 is LNHDA and CDR2 is SQIVND in the germline V gene (reference sequence). Trimming removed 7 bases from V and 0 bases from J; junction bases left unmatched: 5. The CDR3 reads CASTGQGANSGNTIYF. In DNA form, the CDR3 reads TGTGCCAGTACAGGACAGGGGGCTAACTCTGGAAACACCATATATTTT.

The chain recombines TRBV5-4 with TRBJ2-3; 14 bases line up with TRBD2. Germline CDR1 and CDR2: SGHNT and YYREEE (reference sequence). After removal of 4 bases from V and 4 bases from J, the junction contained 5 bases not matched to a gene. The CDR3 consists of 16 residues. The DNA of the CDR3 is TGTGCCAGCAGCCCGACTAGCGGGAGGGCCCCAGATACGCAGTATTTT. It encodes CASSPTSGRAPDTQYF.

This chain uses TRBV2 with TRBJ1-5, with 7 positions matching TRBD1. Trimming at V came to 5 bases and at J to 4 bases, leaving 5 bases not matched to a gene. Germline CDR1 and CDR2: SNHLY and FYNNEI. There are 14 residues in the CDR3. The CDR3, as DNA: TGTGCCAGCAGTACCGGGACAGCGAATCAGCCCCAGCATTTT. Residues: CASSTGTANQPQHF.

The rearrangement joins TRBV7-2 to TRBJ1-4; 7 bases are shared with TRBD1. The germline gives CDR1 SGHTA, CDR2 FQGNSA. The CDR3 covers 15 residues. V dropped 5 bases and J dropped 6; count of bases not matched to a gene: 9. Written as DNA, the CDR3 is TGTGCCAGCAGCCTAACGCAGGGGGAGGATGAAAAACTGTTTTTT. Amino acids: CASSLTQGEDEKLFF.

This clone came up a few times. The chain has TRBV4-3 and TRBJ2-1; 8 nucleotides align to TRBD2. Germline V gene data show CDR1 as LGHNA and CDR2 as YSLEER. CDR3 length: 14 residues. V dropped 0 bases and J dropped 13; count of bases not matched to a gene: 8. The CDR3 DNA reads TGCGCCAGCAGCCAAGATAGAGGGACTAGATTTCAGTTCTTC. It yields the protein CASSQDRGTRFQFF.

The chain uses TRBV10-3 and TRBJ1-5; unclear D gene. Trimming cost V 6 bases and J 0 bases, with 12 bases left between them. The CDR3 contains 15 residues. Germline-derived CDR1 and CDR2 are ENHRY and SYGVKD. CDR3 region: CAIRSGKNSNQPQHF. The CDR3 DNA sequence: TGTGCCATCAGGTCCGGGAAGAATAGCAATCAGCCCCAGCATTTT.

This clone was counted a single time. The chain has TRBV15 and TRBJ2-5, with D tentatively TRBD2 (5 bases). CDR1 and CDR2 (germline): LNHNV, YYDKDF (reference sequence). The germline V and J ends were trimmed by 3 bases and 5 bases, with 22 bases remaining between them. The CDR3 is made up of 17 amino acids. CDR3 DNA: TGTGCCACCAGCAGGGAGGACTTTGACCATACGCGCGAGACCCAGTACTTC. It yields the protein CATSREDFDHTRETQYF.

This rearrangement joins TRBV23-1 to TRBJ1-2, with TRBD1 matching over 9 bases. TRBV23-1 is an open reading frame whose function is uncertain. CDR3 length: 15 residues. V was pared by 10 bases and J by 8 bases, with 17 bases of the junction left unmatched. In nucleotides, the CDR3 is TGCGCCAACTGCGGGACAGGGCTTAATTGGGGGGGCTACACCTTC. This translates into CANCGTGLNWGGYTF.

This sequence joins TRBV29-1 and TRBJ2-1; TRBD2 matches 10 bases. CDR3 size: 14 residues. Trimming took 3 bases from V and 8 from J; bases not matched to a gene: 7. Germline CDR1 and CDR2: SQVTM and ANQGSEA. CDR3 coding DNA: TGCAGCGTTGAGGCTAGCGGGAGATTATATGAGCAGTTCTTC. This gives the protein CSVEASGRLYEQFF.

The V and J genes are TRBV9 and TRBJ2-7; D is uncertain. Germline CDR1 and CDR2: SGDLS and YYNGEE. The CDR3 is made up of 14 amino acids. V lost 0 bases, J lost 2 bases, and 9 bases lay in between. The CDR3 region is CASSVGPEAYEQYF. The CDR3 DNA reads as TGTGCCAGCAGCGTAGGACCCGAGGCCTACGAGCAGTACTTC.

The chain joins TRBV5-1 to TRBJ1-2; 12 bases map to TRBD1. This CDR3 is built from 14 residues. Germline CDR1 is SGHRS and CDR2 is YFSETQ. V dropped 5 bases and J dropped 7; count of bases not matched to a gene: 6. CDR3 sequence: CASSRGQGAPGYTF. As DNA, the CDR3 is TGCGCCAGCAGTAGGGGACAGGGGGCGCCTGGCTACACCTTC.